This record looks at one T cell receptor beta chain sequence and its context. The antigen it recognizes is unknown. Per-base qualities were not stored, and no clone one base away is much larger. CD4+ T cells from unexposed donors were collected before the COVID-19 pandemic (2011-2018). Naive and memory CD4+ T cells were separated from cryopreserved PBMCs by first enriching for CD4 and then performing EasySep naive CD4+ T cell enrichment. The leukapheresis product for the unexposed donors was obtained through commercial purchase. Ficoll-Paque PLUS gradient centrifugation was used to isolate PBMCs from leukapheresis product or whole blood. The PBMCs went either fresh into the expansion assay or into cryopreservation at -140 degrees C. The QIAamp Micro DNA Kit was used to extract genomic DNA from the CD4+ T cells. The data belong to a study of CD4 T cells in relation to SARS-CoV-2 and coronaviruses (dated by TCRdb to the early 2020s). The study in broad terms: Shared crossreactive spike epitopes were mapped to their HLA restriction using patient-derived lymphoblastoid cell lines. Expansion assays from other donors in the study were sequenced with a different, Illumina-based TCR-beta assay. At the level of individual TCR clonotypes, the study measured memory CD4+ T cell crossreactivity between SARS-CoV-2 spike protein and common cold coronavirus spike proteins. The Adaptive Biotechnologies TCR-sequencing kit was used for samples from a few pre-COVID donors and for the naive versus memory experiments, whereas the other data were Illumina-based. Beyond this particular receptor, the publication reports: Sequencing naive versus memory cells indicated that the assay picks up memory recall responses, not primary responses primed during culture. Memory CD4+ clonotypes crossrecognizing SARS-CoV-2 and at least one common cold coronavirus spike were found in 60% to 75% of donors. Crossreactive clones showed significantly weaker SARS-CoV-2-driven expansion than monoreactive clones, consistent with antigenic imprinting. The study was constrained by small numbers of patients and of tested TCRs. Pre-pandemic and post-infection samples were not both contributed by any donor, so tracing of the source of pre-existing responses was limited. Crossreactivity analysis centred on spike protein, so crossreactivity against other viral proteins was not assessed.

CDR3 length: 16 amino acids, cysteine to phenylalanine. Only CDR3 DNA is held: 48 bases, read in frame from base 1. The germline V gene supplies CDR1 MDHEN and CDR2 SYDVKM. V ends up 4 bases short and J 1 base short, with an unmatched junction base count of 8. DNA from uncultured naive and memory CD4+ T cells underwent immunoSEQ TCR-beta sequencing at deep resolution. As for how the authors treated the data: During preprocessing, nonproductive sequences were removed, along with CDR3s that did not begin with C, did not end with F or W, or were shorter than 7 amino acids. Cultured and uncultured naive and memory CD4+ repertoires were searched for previously identified spike- and CEF-reactive CDR3s. CDR3 homology was measured as pairwise Levenshtein distance, computed with the stringdist R package after trimming three terminal residues from each end. TCRdb's version of the immuneACCESS table is confined to in-frame rearrangements and falls short of the full clone set. An unresolved V gene accounts for under half of the shortfall where checked; the remainder is of unknown origin. From that table come the V and J calls and clone size; the DNA was used to work out D and trimming. Here the sample has about 68,000 clones; 90% to 95% occur a single time. The biggest ten clones account for approximately 0.21% of the sample.

The sequencing input was naive CD4+ T cells from PBMCs. The sample's cell subset or site label is to be understood as: naive CD4+ T cells isolated by negative enrichment. Recombination joined TRBV28 with TRBJ1-1, with 8 bases aligning to TRBD1. This TCR came from a human donor in good health. DNA sequence: TGTGCCAGCAGTTCCAGGGGGCGCGTGGGGAACACTGAAGCTTTCTTT. The resulting protein is CASSSRGRVGNTEAFF.